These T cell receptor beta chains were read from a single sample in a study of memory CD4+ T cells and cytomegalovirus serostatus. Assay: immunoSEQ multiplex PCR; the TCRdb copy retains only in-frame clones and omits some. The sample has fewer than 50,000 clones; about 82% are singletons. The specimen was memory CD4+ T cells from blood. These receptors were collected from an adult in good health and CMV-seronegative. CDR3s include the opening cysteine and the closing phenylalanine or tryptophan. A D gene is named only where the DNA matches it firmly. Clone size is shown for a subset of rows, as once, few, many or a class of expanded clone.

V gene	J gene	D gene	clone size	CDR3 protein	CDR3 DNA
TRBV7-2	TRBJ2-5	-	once	CASSLAPGTQYF	TGTGCCAGCAGCTTAGCGCCAGGGACCCAGTACTTC
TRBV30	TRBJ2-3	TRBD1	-	CAWSAPGQSTDTQYF	TGTGCCTGGAGTGCACCGGGACAGAGCACAGATACGCAGTATTTT
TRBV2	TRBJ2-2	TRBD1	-	CASTGGTGGTGELFF	TGTGCCAGCACTGGGGGGACAGGGGGCACCGGGGAGCTGTTTTTT
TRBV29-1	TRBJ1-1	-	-	CSVELNTEAFF	TGCAGCGTTGAGTTGAACACTGAAGCTTTCTTT
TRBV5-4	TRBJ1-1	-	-	CASSVAFWGGTEAFF	TGTGCCAGCAGCGTGGCGTTCTGGGGCGGCACTGAAGCTTTCTTT
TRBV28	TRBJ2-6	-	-	CASSPFRLGFAGANVLTF	TGTGCCAGCAGTCCCTTTAGGCTAGGGTTCGCTGGGGCCAACGTCCTGACTTTC
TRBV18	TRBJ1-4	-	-	CASSGVREASTPTNEKLFF	TGTGCCAGCTCGGGCGTCCGGGAGGCCTCAACCCCAACTAATGAAAAACTGTTTTTT
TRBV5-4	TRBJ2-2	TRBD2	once	CASSRAGVASNTGELFF	TGTGCCAGCAGTAGAGCGGGAGTTGCCTCGAACACCGGGGAGCTGTTTTTT
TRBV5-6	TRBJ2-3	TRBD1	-	CASQTGGSGDTQYF	TGTGCCAGCCAAACAGGGGGCAGTGGGGATACGCAGTATTTT
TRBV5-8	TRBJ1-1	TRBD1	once	CASSNRGRNTEAFF	TGTGCCAGCAGCAACAGGGGGAGGAACACTGAAGCTTTCTTT
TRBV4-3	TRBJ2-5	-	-	CASSQGGRPGQETQYF	TGCGCCAGCAGCCAAGGGGGGAGGCCGGGACAAGAGACCCAGTACTTC
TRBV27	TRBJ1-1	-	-	CASSRQLMNTEAFF	TGTGCCAGCAGTCGACAGCTTATGAACACTGAAGCTTTCTTT
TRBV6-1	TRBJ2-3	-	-	CASSGATGPYTQYF	TGTGCCAGCAGTGGTGCAACGGGGCCCTATACGCAGTATTTT
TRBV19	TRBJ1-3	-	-	CASTKGEGPFGNTIYF	TGTGCCAGTACCAAGGGGGAGGGGCCCTTCGGAAACACCATATATTTT
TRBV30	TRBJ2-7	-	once	CAWSSGTDSSYEQYF	TGTGCCTGGAGTTCCGGGACCGATAGCTCCTACGAGCAGTACTTC
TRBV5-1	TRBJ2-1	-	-	CASGLLGPSYNEQFF	TGCGCCAGCGGCTTGTTGGGGCCAAGCTACAATGAGCAGTTCTTC
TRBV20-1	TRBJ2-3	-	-	CSARFMDTQYF	TGCAGTGCTCGCTTTATGGATACGCAGTATTTT
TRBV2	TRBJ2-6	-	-	CASLQTHSGANVLTF	TGTGCCAGCCTTCAAACTCACTCTGGGGCCAACGTCCTGACTTTC
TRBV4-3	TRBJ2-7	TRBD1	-	CASSQTRDRSSYEQYF	TGCGCCAGCAGCCAAACGAGGGACAGGTCCAGCTACGAGCAGTACTTC
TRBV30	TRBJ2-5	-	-	CAVSGGFQETQYF	TGTGCAGTGTCGGGTGGCTTCCAAGAGACCCAGTACTTC